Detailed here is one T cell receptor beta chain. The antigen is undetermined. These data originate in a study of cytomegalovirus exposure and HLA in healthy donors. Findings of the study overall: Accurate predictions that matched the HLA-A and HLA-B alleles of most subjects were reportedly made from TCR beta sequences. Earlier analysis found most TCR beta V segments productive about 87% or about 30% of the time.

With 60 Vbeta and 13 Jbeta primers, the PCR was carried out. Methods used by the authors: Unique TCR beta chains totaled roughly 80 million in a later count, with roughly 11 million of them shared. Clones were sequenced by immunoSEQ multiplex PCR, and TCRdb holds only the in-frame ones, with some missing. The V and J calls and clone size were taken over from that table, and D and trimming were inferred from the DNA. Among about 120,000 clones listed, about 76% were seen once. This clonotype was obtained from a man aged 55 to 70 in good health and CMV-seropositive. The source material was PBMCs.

DNA for the CDR3: TGTGCCAGCAGCGACACCGGGACAGGGTCTAGCACAGATACGCAGTATTTT. Amino acid sequence: CASSDTGTGSSTDTQYF. The chain has TRBV13 and TRBJ2-3; 9 bases are shared with TRBD1. CDR1 and CDR2 (germline): PRHDT, FYEKMQ (reference sequence). Germline trimming cut 5 bases from V and 0 bases from J; bases unmatched to any gene: 9. The CDR3 consists of 17 residues. The whole variable domain, remainder taken from reference TRBV13 and TRBJ2-3, is AAGVIQSPRHLIKEKRETATLKCYPIPRHDTVYWYQQGPGQDPQFLISFYEKMQSDKGSIPDRFSAQQFSDYHSELNMSSLELGDSALYFCASSDTGTGSSTDTQYFGPGTRLTVL.